Each of the 3 T cell receptor beta chains below was sequenced from the same sample in a study of CD8 T cells in Susac syndrome. Random hexamers primed reverse transcription of 0.5 to 1 ug RNA. TCRdb reprocessed the immunoSEQ multiplex PCR reads with MiXCR, giving one entry per CDR3 protein. This sample has some 260,000 distinct CDR3 sequences, with roughly 93% found just once. The sample taken for sequencing was CD4+ T cells from PBMCs. All receptors derive from a human donor with multiple sclerosis.

This chain connects TRBV29-1 to TRBJ2-5; tentative D call: TRBD2 (5 bases). Germline CDR1 and CDR2: SQVTM and ANQGSEA. CDR3 length: 12 amino acids. V was clipped by 0 bases and J by 7 bases, with 9 bases between them. The CDR3 sequence: CSVEESRGTQYF. As DNA, the CDR3 is TGCAGCGTTGAAGAATCTCGGGGGACCCAGTACTTC.

The chain is built from TRBV7-9 and TRBJ2-3; D might be TRBD1 (5 bases). Germline V CDR1 and CDR2: SEHNR, FQNEAQ (reference sequence). This CDR3 is 13 amino acids long. Trimming shortened V by 5 bases and J by 6 bases, and 12 bases separated the two germline ends. CDR3 in DNA: TGTGCCAGCAGCCTAATCAGGGTGGATACGCAGTATTTT. It is translated as CASSLIRVDTQYF.

The chain employs TRBV19 and TRBJ2-1; D is unclear. Trimming pared 2 bases from V and 3 bases from J, leaving 2 bases between. Germline values: CDR1 LNHDA, CDR2 SQIVND (reference sequence). CDR3 length: 12 amino acids. The CDR3 region is CASSIYYNEQFF. In nucleotides, the CDR3 is TGTGCCAGTAGTATATACTACAATGAGCAGTTCTTC.